One TCR beta chain is described in this entry. Its specificity is not known. Into CD45RA+ naive and CD45RA-negative memory subsets, the CD4+ cells were split. These data come from a study of shared clonotypes between healthy human individuals. Study at large: Used for every donor were three CD4 naive, three CD4 memory, two CD8 naive and one CD8 memory plate. Study conclusions and caveats: Naive CD4 clonotype sharing across a few donors was around 5%.

Around 30,000 T cell genomes, or approximately 0.2 ug DNA, went into the sorted-subset replicate PCRs. TCRdb keeps only in-frame clones here, not all; method: immunoSEQ multiplex PCR. The sample shows more than 150,000 clones, approximately 95% of them seen only once. CDR3 size: 17 residues. V was clipped by 6 bases and J by 0 bases, with 15 bases between them. Germline CDR1 MGHDK, CDR2 SYGVNS. This clonotype originated in a woman in her thirties in good health. The chain employs TRBV25-1 and TRBJ1-6; the D gene is possibly TRBD1 (6 bases). The sample consisted of naive CD4+ T cells sorted from blood. Subset noted: CD45RA+ positively selected. The CDR3 is CASSGKGVSSYNSPLHF. The DNA for the CDR3 is TGTGCCAGCAGCGGAAAGGGGGTTAGCTCCTATAATTCACCCCTCCACTTT.